This TCR beta chain came from a study of T cells in Graves' hyperthyroidism and ophthalmopathy. Regions amplified from RNA transcripts were the TCR beta CDR3 regions. A set of HTBI primers served as the primers for a first-round RT-PCR of the TCR CDR3. Via MiXCR, TCRdb re-called the multiplex PCR reads, giving one row per CDR3 protein. The data show 560,000 or so distinct CDR3 sequences, with just over 45% seen just once and approximately 8.2% held by the top ten. This clonotype appeared once. There are 13 residues in the CDR3. Germline CDR1 and CDR2: SGDLS and YYNGEE. V shed 5 bases and J shed 6 bases, with 12 bases lying between them.

This receptor was identified in a woman aged 18-29 years with Graves' hyperthyroidism. V usage is TRBV9 and J usage is TRBJ1-5, with D unclear. The sample comprised peripheral blood or thyroid tissue (not recorded which). The CDR3 DNA follows: TGTGCCAGCAGTTATTACCCCCCTCAGCCCCAGCATTTT. Its translation is CASSYYPPQPQHF.